These 25 T cell receptor beta chains came from one sample sequenced in a study of T cells after yellow fever vaccination. TCRdb recomputed calls from the 5' RACE reads with MiXCR, one row per CDR3 protein. The sample includes 200,000 or so distinct CDR3 sequences, 6.7% of them seen just once. The source material was CD4+ T cells sorted from PBMCs, sampled on the day of the yellow fever booster vaccination. These TCRs come from a man aged 25 to 40 who received the YFV17D yellow fever vaccine.

The table lists this clonotype with many counts. The chain carries TRBV29-1 and TRBJ2-1; TRBD2 is a possible D gene (6 bases). Germline-derived CDR1 and CDR2 are SQVTM and ANQGSEA. The CDR3 spans 16 residues. The V gene lost 4 bases and the J gene lost 7 bases, with 23 bases spanning the gap. The CDR3 DNA reads TGCAGCGTTGTCCGAACACTAGCAGACGACCGGAATGAGCAGTTCTTC. It yields the protein CSVVRTLADDRNEQFF.

This chain links TRBV12-3 or TRBV12-4 with TRBJ2-5; D is ambiguous. V lost 6 bases and J lost 4, with 12 bases in between. This CDR3 comprises 13 residues. The CDR3 loop is CASSRNTGETQYF. The CDR3 bases are TGTGCCAGCAGCAGAAACACGGGAGAGACCCAGTACTTC.

In its sample, this clonotype was seen a few times. The chain is built from TRBV20-1 and TRBJ1-5; D might be TRBD1 (6 bases). V shed 6 bases and J shed 4 bases, with 19 bases lying between them. The CDR3 is 15 amino acids. Germline CDR1 reads DFQATT; CDR2 reads SNEGSKA (reference sequence). The CDR3 DNA sequence: TGCAGTGCCAGCGGGCGTGGGGGCTCGAATCAGCCCCAGCATTTT. This translates into CSASGRGGSNQPQHF.

The V call is TRBV19, the J call TRBJ2-5; 9 positions match TRBD1. The CDR3 is 16 amino acids. V shed 5 bases, J shed 5 bases, and the junction held 12 bases outside the gene matches. Germline CDR1 LNHDA, CDR2 SQIVND (reference sequence). The CDR3 DNA sequence: TGTGCCAGTAGTGACACAGGGGGCCGAGTTCTCGAGACCCAGTACTTC. This translates into CASSDTGGRVLETQYF. The full variable domain, its missing parts supplied by reference TRBV19 and TRBJ2-5, is DGGITQSPKYLFRKEGQNVTLSCEQNLNHDAMYWYRQDPGQGLRLIYYSQIVNDFQKGDIAEGYSVSREKKESFPLTVTSAQKNPTAFYLCASSDTGGRVLETQYFGPGTRLLVL.

In this sample, this clonotype turned up many times. V and J are TRBV12-3 or TRBV12-4 and TRBJ2-7; 9 bases fit TRBD2. The CDR3 spans 17 residues. V shed 2 bases, J shed 3 bases, and the junction held 11 bases outside the gene matches. The CDR3 spells CASSLRGAGGPSYEQYF. DNA for the CDR3: TGTGCCAGCAGTTTACGGGGAGCGGGGGGCCCTAGCTACGAGCAGTACTTC.

This clonotype occurred a few times. V usage is TRBV3-1 and J usage is TRBJ2-7; the match to TRBD2 covers 8 bases. Germline V gives CDR1 LGHDT, CDR2 YNNKEL (reference sequence). J gave up 1 base and V 4 bases, and 6 bases lay outside the gene matches. The CDR3 sequence is 15 residues long. The CDR3, as DNA: TGTGCCAGCAGCCGGGCGGGAGGTTTGTCCTACGAGCAGTACTTC. Protein: CASSRAGGLSYEQYF.

There are a few counts of this clonotype. V gene TRBV7-2 combines with J gene TRBJ2-7; D is possibly TRBD2 (5 bases). The CDR3 contains 15 residues. Germline-derived CDR1 and CDR2 are SGHTA and FQGNSA. V shed 1 base and J shed 3 bases, with 13 bases lying between them. Here the CDR3 reads CASSLGTFEYYEQYF. In nucleotides, the CDR3 is TGTGCCAGCAGCTTAGGGACTTTCGAATACTACGAGCAGTACTTC. The full variable domain, completed using reference TRBV7-2 and TRBJ2-7, is GAGVSQSPSNKVTEKGKDVELRCDPISGHTALYWYRQSLGQGLEFLIYFQGNSAPDKSGLPSDRFSAERTGGSVSTLTIQRTQQEDSAVYLCASSLGTFEYYEQYFGPGTRLTVT.

J is TRBJ2-7 and V is TRBV7-2; TRBD2 agrees at 11 bases. V lost 5 bases and J lost 6; bases outside the gene matches: 12. Germline-derived CDR1 and CDR2 are SGHTA and FQGNSA. This CDR3 region has 16 residues. CDR3 loop: CASSRIAGGLLGEQYF. In nucleotides, the CDR3 is TGTGCCAGCAGCCGAATAGCGGGAGGGCTACTGGGCGAGCAGTACTTC. Full variable domain (outside the CDR3, taken from reference TRBV7-2 and TRBJ2-7): GAGVSQSPSNKVTEKGKDVELRCDPISGHTALYWYRQSLGQGLEFLIYFQGNSAPDKSGLPSDRFSAERTGGSVSTLTIQRTQQEDSAVYLCASSRIAGGLLGEQYFGPGTRLTVT.

At least ten counts were recorded for this clonotype. In nucleotides, the CDR3 is TGTGCCAGCAGCGTAGCCCCCCGCGACACTGAAGCTTTCTTT. Its translation: CASSVAPRDTEAFF. V is TRBV9 and J is TRBJ1-1; no definite D call. The CDR3 has 14 amino acids. Trimming shortened V by 0 bases and J by 3 bases, and 9 bases separated the two germline ends. The germline V gene encodes CDR1 SGDLS and CDR2 YYNGEE.

This clonotype was detected many times. This chain joins TRBV12-3 or TRBV12-4 and TRBJ1-1; D call uncertain. The CDR3 sequence is 14 residues long. Trimming pared 5 bases from V and 3 bases from J, leaving 13 bases between. DNA for the CDR3: TGTGCCAGCAGTAGCTCCGGGATTCACACTGAAGCTTTCTTT. Its translation: CASSSSGIHTEAFF.

The V gene is TRBV20-1, the J gene TRBJ2-7; tentative D call: TRBD2 (5 bases). Trimming stripped 6 bases from V and 2 bases from J, with 14 bases between. The CDR3 is 13 residues long. CDR1 and CDR2 (germline): DFQATT, SNEGSKA (reference sequence). The CDR3 DNA follows: TGCAGTGCGGGCTGGACGGGAACCTACGAGCAGTACTTC. Translating it yields CSAGWTGTYEQYF.

A few counts support this clonotype. The chain links TRBV20-1 to TRBJ2-1, with 7 nucleotides matching TRBD2. The CDR3 is 15 amino acids. The germline V gene encodes CDR1 DFQATT and CDR2 SNEGSKA (reference sequence). The V gene end was trimmed by 6 bases and the J gene end by 4 bases; junction bases not matched to a gene: 12. CDR3 loop: CSAPSGTAQYNEQFF. As DNA, the CDR3 is TGCAGTGCCCCGAGCGGGACCGCCCAGTACAATGAGCAGTTCTTC.

The sample holds many counts of this clonotype. The J gene is TRBJ2-7, the V gene TRBV5-1, with TRBD2 matching over 14 bases. CDR3 length: 15 residues. Germline V gene data show CDR1 as SGHRS and CDR2 as YFSETQ. The V gene end was trimmed by 6 bases and the J gene end by 4 bases; junction bases not matched to a gene: 6. Here the CDR3 DNA reads TGCGCCAGCAATTTGGGGACTAGCGGGAGATACGAGCAGTACTTC. This codes for CASNLGTSGRYEQYF. The variable domain in full, completed from reference TRBV5-1 and TRBJ2-7, reads KAGVTQTPRYLIKTRGQQVTLSCSPISGHRSVSWYQQTPGQGLQFLFEYFSETQRNKGNFPGRFSGRQFSNSRSEMNVSTLELGDSALYLCASNLGTSGRYEQYFGPGTRLTVT.

The rearrangement links TRBV7-2 to TRBJ2-3; D possibly corresponds to TRBD1 (6 bases). There are 12 residues in the CDR3. V shed 3 bases and J shed 9 bases, with 10 bases lying between them. Germline assignment: CDR1 SGHTA and CDR2 FQGNSA. In DNA, the CDR3 is TGTGCCAGCAGCTTTGGACAGCCCACGCAGTATTTT. It codes for CASSFGQPTQYF. The variable domain in full, with the rest retrieved from reference TRBV7-2 and TRBJ2-3, is GAGVSQSPSNKVTEKGKDVELRCDPISGHTALYWYRQSLGQGLEFLIYFQGNSAPDKSGLPSDRFSAERTGGSVSTLTIQRTQQEDSAVYLCASSFGQPTQYFGPGTRLTVL.

This clonotype was counted many times. J is TRBJ2-4 and V is TRBV10-3, with D perhaps TRBD1 (6 bases). This CDR3 is 16 amino acids long. CDR1 ENHRY and CDR2 SYGVKD come from the germline V gene. V lost 9 bases and J 1 base, leaving 19 bases between the germline ends. The CDR3, as DNA: TGTGCCATGCCGAAGGGGGATTTGGGGGCCAAAAACATTCAGTACTTC. It translates to CAMPKGDLGAKNIQYF.

This clonotype has at least ten counts. The chain joins TRBV5-1 to TRBJ2-3, with a tentative D call TRBD2 (6 bases). In germline, CDR1 is SGHRS, CDR2 YFSETQ. The CDR3 loop spans 14 amino acids. V was shortened by 3 bases and J by 7 bases, with 15 bases between the two germline ends. Written as DNA, the CDR3 is TGCGCCAGCAGCTCAGGACGGGAGTTGTATACGCAGTATTTT. It encodes CASSSGRELYTQYF.

There are many counts of this clonotype. This chain connects TRBV5-4 to TRBJ1-1, with TRBD1 identical over 7 bases. Germline trimming cut 4 bases from V and 0 bases from J; bases unmatched to any gene: 9. Germline-derived CDR1 and CDR2 are SGHNT and YYREEE (reference sequence). The CDR3 has 16 amino acids. The CDR3: CASSRGQGGMNTEAFF. CDR3 nucleotides: TGTGCCAGCAGCCGCGGGCAGGGGGGGATGAACACTGAAGCTTTCTTT.

In this sample, this clonotype turned up many times. This chain links TRBV25-1 with TRBJ2-7; weak D call: TRBD1 (5 bases). The germline V gene encodes CDR1 MGHDK and CDR2 SYGVNS. V was clipped by 5 bases and J by 1 base, with 12 bases between them. The CDR3 contains 14 residues. The CDR3 DNA is TGTGCCAGCAGTAAGGGGCAGGGATCCTACGAGCAGTACTTC. This gives the protein CASSKGQGSYEQYF.

This clonotype was picked up many times. This chain joins TRBV7-6 and TRBJ1-2; D might be TRBD1 (5 bases). Germline-derived CDR1 and CDR2 are SGHVS and FNYEAQ. This CDR3 has 13 amino acids. The germline V and J ends were trimmed by 5 bases and 10 bases, with 17 bases remaining between them. The CDR3 sequence: CASSQWRGAIYTF. DNA of the CDR3: TGTGCCAGCAGCCAGTGGAGGGGCGCGATCTACACCTTC. Full variable domain (outside the CDR3, taken from reference TRBV7-6 and TRBJ1-2): GAGVSQSPRYKVTKRGQDVALRCDPISGHVSLYWYRQALGQGPEFLTYFNYEAQQDKSGLPNDRFSAERPEGSISTLTIQRTEQRDSAMYRCASSQWRGAIYTFGSGTRLTVV.

The table lists this clonotype with many counts. The V and J genes are TRBV12-3 or TRBV12-4 and TRBJ2-3, with D unclear. The CDR3 length is 11 residues. The V end lost 6 bases, the J end lost 6 bases, and 7 bases lay between the germline ends. The CDR3 nucleotides are TGTGCCAGCAGCATAGTTGATACGCAGTATTTT. Protein: CASSIVDTQYF.

V gene TRBV6-6 combines with J gene TRBJ2-7; D not certain. Deletions cut 7 bases from V and 2 bases from J, with 9 bases between. CDR3 length: 12 residues. Per the germline V gene, CDR1 is MNHNY and CDR2 is SVGAGI (reference sequence). Written as DNA, the CDR3 is TGTGCCAGCACCTATGGTGCCTACGAGCAGTACTTC. It encodes CASTYGAYEQYF.

This clonotype was detected a few times. This chain's CDR3 is CSARDGDKDEQFF. CDR3 bases: TGCAGTGCTAGAGATGGGGACAAAGATGAGCAGTTCTTC. The J gene is TRBJ2-1, the V gene TRBV20-1, with a tentative D call TRBD1 (6 bases). The CDR3 consists of 13 residues. Trimming removed 0 bases from V and 8 bases from J, with 11 bases in between. Germline CDR1 is DFQATT and CDR2 is SNEGSKA (reference sequence).

This clonotype was found a few times. The chain recombines TRBV9 with TRBJ2-2; maybe TRBD2 (5 bases). This CDR3 is built from 16 residues. Germline V gene data show CDR1 as SGDLS and CDR2 as YYNGEE. Trimming left V 4 bases short and J 0 bases short, with 13 bases between. The CDR3 reads CASSPRLTTNTGELFF. In DNA, the CDR3 is TGTGCCAGCAGCCCAAGACTAACGACGAACACCGGGGAGCTGTTTTTT.

This clonotype occurred a few times. The CDR3 here is CASDRGVQPQHF. Written as DNA, the CDR3 is TGTGCCAGCGACAGGGGGGTTCAGCCCCAGCATTTT. The V gene is TRBV2, the J gene TRBJ1-5; 9 bases are shared with TRBD1. The J segment lost 6 bases and the V segment lost 8 bases, leaving 2 bases of the junction unmatched. The CDR3 runs to 12 residues. Germline CDR1 reads SNHLY; CDR2 reads FYNNEI.

This clonotype was detected ten times or more. Germline is not matched at one junction end, which may reflect a read error. V and J are TRBV15 and TRBJ1-2; D might be TRBD1 (6 bases). Germline V gives CDR1 LNHNV, CDR2 YYDKDF (reference sequence). The CDR3 has 13 residues. The CDR3 region has the DNA TGTGCCACCAGTAGAGACAGGATCTATGGCTACACCTTC. It codes for CATSRDRIYGYTF.